These 32 T cell receptor beta chains share one sample of origin, sequenced in a study of CD8 T cells in Susac syndrome. RNA amounts of about 0.5 to 1 ug underwent reverse transcription with random hexamers. A single record per CDR3 protein comes from TCRdb applying MiXCR to the immunoSEQ multiplex PCR reads. In the table there are 130,000 or so distinct CDR3 sequences, 65% to 90% of which are singletons. Sequencing was carried out using CD8+ T cells from PBMCs. The receptors were sampled from a human donor with multiple sclerosis.

J is TRBJ2-7 and V is TRBV27; D is ambiguous. The CDR3 consists of 14 residues. V lost 6 bases, J lost 6 bases, and 18 bases lay in between. Germline lookup yields CDR1 MNHEY and CDR2 SMNVEV (reference sequence). CDR3 protein: CASRPGPLSPEQYF. In DNA form, the CDR3 reads TGTGCCAGCAGACCAGGACCCCTTTCCCCCGAGCAGTACTTC.

This clonotype was seen just once. The chain is built from TRBV14 and TRBJ2-1, with a tentative D call TRBD2 (8 bases). The CDR3 has 16 amino acids. CDR1 is SGHDN and CDR2 is FVKESK in the germline V gene. V was shortened by 8 bases and J by 1 base, with 18 bases between the two germline ends. The CDR3 reads CASGDSTSGSYNEQFF. For the CDR3, the DNA is TGTGCCAGCGGGGACAGCACTAGCGGATCCTACAATGAGCAGTTCTTC.

The chain joins TRBV12-3 or TRBV12-4 to TRBJ1-1; 10 nucleotides agree with TRBD1. The CDR3 runs 15 residues. V was pared by 0 bases and J by 6 bases, with 4 bases of the junction left unmatched. CDR3 protein: CASSLAIGTGAEAFF. CDR3 sequence (DNA): TGTGCCAGCAGTTTAGCGATCGGGACAGGGGCTGAAGCTTTCTTT.

The chain employs TRBV29-1 and TRBJ2-2; D is uncertain. The CDR3 has 12 amino acids. Per the germline V gene, CDR1 is SQVTM and CDR2 is ANQGSEA. The V end was cut by 7 bases, the J end by 3 bases, with 9 bases between. CDR3 amino acids: CSGRAYTGELFF. The CDR3 DNA reads TGCAGCGGTCGGGCCTACACCGGGGAGCTGTTTTTT.

The rearrangement links TRBV19 to TRBJ1-1; 9 bases line up with TRBD1. The CDR3 is 15 residues long. CDR1 is LNHDA, CDR2 SQIVND, per germline (reference sequence). J gave up 0 bases and V 7 bases, and 6 bases lay outside the gene matches. The CDR3 is CASKLTGGMNTEAFF. Here the CDR3 DNA reads TGTGCCAGTAAGTTGACAGGGGGGATGAACACTGAAGCTTTCTTT.

The rearrangement uses TRBV23-1 and TRBJ2-1; maybe TRBD2 (7 bases). TRBV23-1 is an ORF, with its function uncertain. The V end lost 3 bases, the J end lost 3 bases, and 12 bases lay between the germline ends. The CDR3 loop spans 15 amino acids. The CDR3 sequence is CASSQRGGIYNEQFF. CDR3 bases: TGCGCCAGCAGTCAGAGGGGGGGGATCTACAATGAGCAGTTCTTC.

This clonotype was counted only a few times. The V and J genes are TRBV7-9 and TRBJ2-7; D gene uncertain. V lost 5 bases and J lost 2, with 22 bases in between. Germline CDR1 SEHNR, CDR2 FQNEAQ (reference sequence). The CDR3 has 17 residues. The CDR3 DNA sequence: TGTGCCAGCAGCCCCGGCCGTCGGGCAGGTGGAACCTACGAGCAGTACTTC. Encoded protein: CASSPGRRAGGTYEQYF.

This clonotype was recorded once. This sequence joins TRBV20-1 and TRBJ2-1, with unresolved D. Trimming shortened V by 3 bases and J by 9 bases, and 9 bases separated the two germline ends. The length of the CDR3 is 11 residues. From germline, CDR1 is DFQATT and CDR2 SNEGSKA (reference sequence). The CDR3 sequence is CSASIRSEQFF. The CDR3 DNA reads TGCAGTGCTAGTATAAGAAGTGAGCAGTTCTTC.

This clonotype turned up a few times. The CDR3 spells CASSQGPFSYEQYF. In DNA form, the CDR3 reads TGCGCCAGCAGCCAAGGACCGTTCTCCTACGAGCAGTACTTC. The rearrangement links TRBV4-1 to TRBJ2-7; no reliable D call. V was cut by 1 base and J by 0 bases, with 7 bases left in between. The CDR3 is made up of 14 amino acids. Germline assignment: CDR1 MGHRA and CDR2 YSYEKL.

V gene TRBV21-1 combines with J gene TRBJ2-3; the DNA was not used to check the table's D call, TRBD2. TRBV21-1 is classified as a pseudogene. The CDR3 covers 17 residues. CDR3 sequence reads: CASSKINPRESPDTQYF. The CDR3 DNA reads as TGTGCCAGCAGCAAGATCAATCCGCGGGAGTCCCCAGATACGCAGTATTTT.

The chain joins TRBV13 to TRBJ1-1, with D possibly matching TRBD1 (5 bases). Germline V gene data show CDR1 as PRHDT and CDR2 as FYEKMQ (reference sequence). The V end lost 5 bases, the J end lost 3 bases, and 19 bases lay between the germline ends. The CDR3 contains 16 residues. The CDR3 reads CASSTRGWGIDTEAFF. CDR3 bases: TGTGCCAGCAGCACTAGGGGTTGGGGCATCGACACTGAAGCTTTCTTT.

The CDR3 DNA is TGTGCCAGCAGTTTAGTAGGGGGGCCGAATGAGCAGTTCTTC. This codes for CASSLVGGPNEQFF. The chain couples TRBV27 to TRBJ2-1; D assignment may be TRBD1 or TRBD2 (6 bases each). CDR1 is MNHEY, CDR2 SMNVEV, per germline (reference sequence). V dropped 2 bases and J dropped 7 bases, with 12 bases sitting between them. The CDR3 is 14 amino acids.

The chain carries TRBV4-1 and TRBJ2-4; D gene ambiguous. V lost 5 bases, J lost 8 bases, and 10 bases lay in between. Germline-derived CDR1 and CDR2 are MGHRA and YSYEKL. This CDR3 comprises 12 residues. The CDR3 here is CASSSSHDIQYF. The CDR3, as DNA: TGCGCCAGCAGCTCCAGCCATGACATTCAGTACTTC.

V usage is TRBV19 and J usage is TRBJ1-4; D unclear. CDR1 and CDR2 (germline): LNHDA, SQIVND (reference sequence). CDR3 size: 19 residues. With 2 bases removed from V and 5 bases from J, the gap between germline ends came to 24 bases. In DNA form, the CDR3 reads TGTGCCAGTAGTATAAGGGAAGAAATTGGGTTCGCGAAAAATGAAAAACTGTTTTTT. This gives the protein CASSIREEIGFAKNEKLFF.

The chain recombines TRBV5-6 with TRBJ2-7; tentatively, D is TRBD2 (6 bases). This CDR3 is 15 amino acids long. Germline V lookup: CDR1 SGHDT, CDR2 YYEEEE. CDR3: CATSSIAESSYEQYV. The CDR3 bases are TGTGCCACCAGCTCAATAGCGGAAAGCTCCTACGAGCAGTACGTC.

The chain is built from TRBV12-3 or TRBV12-4 and TRBJ2-2, with TRBD1 matching 7 bases. The CDR3 is 15 amino acids. The J segment lost 4 bases and the V segment lost 7 bases, leaving 9 bases of the junction unmatched. The CDR3 protein is CASKSGTESTGELFF. The CDR3 nucleotides read TGTGCCAGCAAATCCGGGACAGAGAGCACCGGGGAGCTGTTTTTT.

As for this clonotype: The junction departs from the called germline gene at one end, perhaps through a read error. This chain links TRBV28 with TRBJ2-3, with TRBD2 matching 8 bases. Germline CDR1 reads MDHEN; CDR2 reads SYDVKM. This CDR3 comprises 16 residues. CDR3 bases: TGTGCCAACAGTTTCTTGGCGGGGGGTTCCACAGATACGCAGTATTTT. It specifies CANSFLAGGSTDTQYF.

The chain has TRBV30 and TRBJ1-1, with TRBD1 identical over 8 bases. V trimming: 2 bases; J trimming: 11 bases; junction bases outside the gene matches: 13. Germline CDR1 reads GTSNPN; CDR2 reads SVGIG (reference sequence). The CDR3 totals 14 residues. The CDR3 nucleotides read TGTGCCTGGAGTATCGGTGAGGTACAGGGGGAGGCTTTCTTT. Its translation is CAWSIGEVQGEAFF.

The genes are TRBV5-4 and TRBJ2-7; weak D call: TRBD1 (7 bases). The CDR3 runs 15 residues. The V end lost 0 bases, the J end lost 5 bases, and 15 bases lay between the germline ends. Per germline, CDR1 SGHNT and CDR2 YYREEE (reference sequence). The CDR3 nucleotides are TGTGCCAGCAGCTTGGGTACAGGGGAGGAAGACGAGCAGTACTTC. Translation: CASSLGTGEEDEQYF.

The chain couples TRBV27 to TRBJ1-2; no firm D call. V was trimmed by 3 bases and J by 10 bases, leaving 15 bases between them. Germline V gene lookup returns CDR1 MNHEY and CDR2 SMNVEV (reference sequence). The CDR3 is made up of 13 amino acids. The CDR3 loop is CASSLSSQVPYTF. Written as DNA, the CDR3 is TGTGCCAGCAGTTTGTCCTCTCAGGTTCCCTACACCTTC.

This clonotype was recorded a few times. The rearrangement joins TRBV6-2 or TRBV6-3 to TRBJ2-7, with D perhaps matching TRBD1 or TRBD2 (5 bases each). Germline lookup yields CDR1 MNHEY and CDR2 SVGEGT. This CDR3 has 14 residues. V shed 0 bases and J shed 3 bases, with 9 bases lying between them. The CDR3 DNA is TGTGCCAGCAGTTACTCGGGGGTTTACTACGAGCAGTACGTC. The encoded protein is CASSYSGVYYEQYV.

This clonotype was detected a few times. The genes are TRBV11-3 and TRBJ2-5; 7 nucleotides align to TRBD1. The J segment lost 2 bases and the V segment lost 3 bases, leaving 6 bases of the junction unmatched. Germline-derived CDR1 and CDR2 are SGHNT and YENEEA. The CDR3 is 15 residues long. The CDR3 nucleotides read TGTGCCAGCAGCTTGAGGACAGGCAATCAAGAGACCCAGTACTTC. Translated: CASSLRTGNQETQYF. The whole variable domain, filled in from reference TRBV11-3 and TRBJ2-5, reads EAGVVQSPRYKIIEKKQPVAFWCNPISGHNTLYWYLQNLGQGPELLIRYENEEAVDDSQLPKDRFSAERLKGVDSTLKIQPAELGDSAVYLCASSLRTGNQETQYFGPGTRLLVL.

The rearrangement joins TRBV7-6 to TRBJ2-2, with a tentative D call TRBD2 (5 bases). Germline V gene sequence: CDR1 SGHVS, CDR2 FNYEAQ. The CDR3 runs 15 residues. Trimming removed 0 bases from V and 3 bases from J, with 8 bases in between. CDR3 nucleotide sequence: TGTGCCAGCAGCTTAGCGGTGGACTACACCGGGGAGCTGTTTTTT. This translates into CASSLAVDYTGELFF.

This rearrangement joins TRBV9 to TRBJ2-5; 8 nucleotides align to TRBD2. This CDR3 region has 15 residues. The trim removed 2 bases at V and 6 bases at J, leaving 9 bases unmatched. Germline V CDR1 and CDR2: SGDLS, YYNGEE. The CDR3 DNA reads as TGTGCCAGCAGCGTGGCTGGGCGGGAGGCCCAGACCCAGTACTTC. Its protein is CASSVAGREAQTQYF.

The gene calls are TRBV3-1 and TRBJ1-1; no reliable D call. V was pared by 1 base and J by 11 bases, with 14 bases between. The CDR3 sequence is 13 residues long. The germline CDR1 and CDR2 sequences are LGHDT and YNNKEL (reference sequence). CDR3 protein: CASSQGGSLTAFF. CDR3 DNA: TGTGCCAGCAGCCAAGGTGGGAGTCTCACGGCTTTCTTT. Using reference TRBV3-1 and TRBJ1-1 for the parts outside the CDR3, the full variable domain is DTAVSQTPKYLVTQMGNDKSIKCEQNLGHDTMYWYKQDSKKFLKIMFSYNNKELIINETVPNRFSPKSPDKAHLNLHINSLELGDSAVYFCASSQGGSLTAFFGQGTRLTVV.

This chain uses TRBV5-1 with TRBJ2-1; D may be TRBD1 (6 bases). CDR1 SGHRS and CDR2 YFSETQ come from the germline V gene. CDR3 size: 17 residues. Trimming shortened V by 2 bases and J by 1 base, and 16 bases separated the two germline ends. The CDR3 DNA reads TGCGCCAGCAGCTTAACATCCCACAGGGCTTCCTACAATGAGCAGTTCTTC. Translating gives CASSLTSHRASYNEQFF.

The rearrangement joins TRBV4-1 to TRBJ2-1; tentative D call: TRBD2 (6 bases). V lost 8 bases, J lost 2 bases, and 19 bases lay in between. Germline CDR1 and CDR2: MGHRA and YSYEKL. The CDR3 has 16 residues. The CDR3 sequence: CASVSTGGLTYNEQFF. The CDR3 DNA reads as TGCGCCAGCGTGAGTACCGGGGGTCTCACCTACAATGAGCAGTTCTTC.

The chain links TRBV4-3 to TRBJ1-5; D gene unclear. CDR1 is LGHNA, CDR2 YSLEER, per germline. Trimming removed 0 bases at V and 6 bases at J, with 15 bases between. This CDR3 is built from 16 residues. The chain's CDR3 is CASSQDRSLYVQPQHF. In nucleotides, the CDR3 is TGCGCCAGCAGCCAAGATCGGTCCCTTTACGTTCAGCCCCAGCATTTT.

The J gene is TRBJ2-3, the V gene TRBV5-1, with 14 nucleotides matching TRBD2. CDR1 SGHRS and CDR2 YFSETQ come from the germline V gene. J gave up 4 bases and V 4 bases, and 5 bases lay outside the gene matches. The CDR3 is 16 residues long. This CDR3 reads CASSDGLAGGADTQYF. Written as DNA, the CDR3 is TGCGCCAGCAGCGACGGACTAGCGGGAGGAGCAGATACGCAGTATTTT.

The rearrangement joins TRBV4-1 to TRBJ2-5; no reliable D call. Germline V gene data show CDR1 as MGHRA and CDR2 as YSYEKL. V lost 4 bases to trimming and J lost 10 bases, with 16 bases between them. The CDR3 totals 13 residues. The chain's CDR3 is CASSPSGFLGQYF. CDR3 DNA sequence: TGCGCCAGCAGCCCTTCGGGCTTTTTAGGCCAGTACTTC.

The chain joins TRBV12-3 or TRBV12-4 to TRBJ1-6; no reliable D call. The CDR3 spans 14 residues. Trimming cost V 5 bases and J 3 bases, with 8 bases left between them. CDR3 sequence (DNA): TGTGCCAGCAGTCGAGACGGCTATAATTCACCCCTCCACTTT. Protein product: CASSRDGYNSPLHF.

The chain recombines TRBV4-1 with TRBJ2-7; the match to TRBD1 covers 9 bases. Unmatched junction bases numbered 8, after V lost 5 bases and J lost 6 bases. The length of the CDR3 is 14 residues. Germline V gene lookup returns CDR1 MGHRA and CDR2 YSYEKL. The DNA of the CDR3 is TGCGCCAGCAGCGCCGGGACAGGGAATCGCGAGCAGTACTTC. Protein product: CASSAGTGNREQYF.